This T cell receptor beta chain was sequenced in a study of T cell responses to AZD1222 COVID-19 vaccine. Of note for this clone: No antigen is known for it. Other DNA sequences in this specimen translate into the identical CDR3.

Whole-study findings and limits: Spike-specific TCR breadth and depth were elevated following two AZD1222 doses. Clonal diversity may have been underestimated, and the donors were mostly white British, with more females than males. Spike was spanned by vaccine-associated CD4 TCRs, which were dominant at 160-218 and 743-854.

Germline values: CDR1 MNHEY, CDR2 SVGAGI. The germline V and J ends were trimmed by 5 bases and 5 bases, with 9 bases remaining between them. The CDR3 spans 12 residues. Assay used: immunoSEQ multiplex PCR; TCRdb lists only in-frame clones, some missing. The table includes 130,000 or so clones, 90% detected once. The material sequenced was peripheral blood, taken 28 days after the second dose of the MenACWY control vaccine. This clonotype originated in an adult who received the MenACWY meningococcal vaccine as a control. V usage is TRBV6-5 and J usage is TRBJ2-5; D is perhaps TRBD2 (6 bases). CDR3 nucleotides: TGTGCCAGCAGTCCCCGGGGGGAGACCCAGTACTTC. This codes for CASSPRGETQYF.